A single sample is the source of the 7 T cell receptor beta chains below, sequenced in a study of cytomegalovirus exposure and HLA in healthy donors. TCRdb keeps only in-frame clones here, not all; method: immunoSEQ multiplex PCR. The data show about 200,000 clones, approximately 87% seen once. Sequenced material: PBMCs. Every receptor here comes from a woman younger than 30 in good health and CMV-seronegative.

The chain recombines TRBV6-1 with TRBJ2-7, with D unresolved. The CDR3 sequence is 15 residues long. V dropped 0 bases and J dropped 0 bases, with 9 bases sitting between them. The V gene's germline CDR1 is MNHNS and CDR2 SASEGT. CDR3 amino acids: CASSEAYGSSYEQYF. CDR3 DNA: TGTGCCAGCAGTGAAGCGTATGGCAGCTCCTACGAGCAGTACTTC.

The chain joins TRBV27 to TRBJ2-7, with D possibly being TRBD2 (5 bases). Trimming removed 9 bases from V and 3 bases from J, with 15 bases in between. This CDR3 has 13 residues. Looked up from germline, CDR1 is MNHEY and CDR2 is SMNVEV (reference sequence). CDR3 DNA: TGTGCCAGTCGTCGGCTAGCAAACTACGAGCAGTACTTC. Protein: CASRRLANYEQYF.

The V gene is TRBV9, the J gene TRBJ2-1; D possibly matches TRBD1 or TRBD2 (5 bases each). This CDR3 is 14 amino acids long. Germline lookup yields CDR1 SGDLS and CDR2 YYNGEE. Trimming took 4 bases from V and 6 from J, leaving 14 bases between them. CDR3 in amino acids: CASSRDPAVNEQFF. Here the CDR3 DNA reads TGTGCCAGCAGCCGGGACCCGGCCGTCAATGAGCAGTTCTTC. Filled out from reference TRBV9 and TRBJ2-1, the complete variable domain reads DSGVTQTPKHLITATGQRVTLRCSPRSGDLSVYWYQQSLDQGLQFLIQYYNGEERAKGNILERFSAQQFPDLHSELNLSSLELGDSALYFCASSRDPAVNEQFFGPGTRLTVL.

The chain couples TRBV6-6 to TRBJ2-7; 9 bases line up with TRBD1. Germline loops: CDR1 MNHNY, CDR2 SVGAGI (reference sequence). With 0 bases clipped from V and 5 bases from J, the junction kept 5 bases outside the gene matches. The CDR3 has 15 amino acids. The CDR3 loop reads CASSYSEDRGDEQYF. As DNA, the CDR3 is TGTGCCAGCAGTTACTCTGAGGACAGGGGAGACGAGCAGTACTTC.

V is TRBV6-4 and J is TRBJ2-2; D not certain. V was clipped by 3 bases and J by 7 bases, with 3 bases between them. The CDR3 consists of 11 residues. Germline values: CDR1 MRHNA, CDR2 SNTAGT. CDR3 in DNA: TGTGCCAGCAGTGAAGGCGGGGAGCTGTTTTTT. Translation: CASSEGGELFF.

The rearrangement joins TRBV5-1 to TRBJ1-4, with D unclear. In germline, CDR1 is SGHRS, CDR2 YFSETQ. The ends were cut back, 2 bases at V and 4 bases at J, with 9 bases in the middle. The CDR3 loop spans 14 amino acids. The CDR3 region has the DNA TGCGCCAGCAGCTTTTTAAGTCTTAATGAAAAACTGTTTTTT. Its protein product is CASSFLSLNEKLFF.

The chain uses TRBV10-1 and TRBJ2-7; D is unresolved. Germline loops: CDR1 WNHNN, CDR2 SYGVQD (reference sequence). The V end lost 7 bases, the J end lost 4 bases, and 14 bases lay between the germline ends. The CDR3 has 13 amino acids. The CDR3 nucleotides read TGCGCCAGCACGCCGGGCGAAGGATACGAGCAGTACTTC. Translated, it gives CASTPGEGYEQYF.